This T cell receptor beta chain comes out of a study of blood T cell repertoires in COVID-19. Study-level background: In each case, the material was cDNA or gDNA derived from T cells, B-cell-depleted T cells, or PBMCs.

TCRdb's table, derived via immunoSEQ multiplex PCR, lists solely in-frame clones and lacks some. The sample contains approximately 90,000 clones, around 85% of which appear only once. Germline V lookup: CDR1 WSHSY, CDR2 SAAADI. V gave up 5 bases and J gave up 5 bases, with 12 bases separating them. The CDR3 has 13 residues. Sequencing input: peripheral blood. The receptor's source is a man in his 60s with acute or convalescent COVID-19. The genes are TRBV10-2 and TRBJ2-5; TRBD2 is a possible D gene (5 bases). CDR3 sequence reads: CASSRGWWETQYF. DNA for the CDR3: TGCGCCAGCAGTAGAGGGTGGTGGGAGACCCAGTACTTC.